Following are 22 T cell receptor beta chains from one sample sequenced in a study of PD-1 blockade in classical Hodgkin lymphoma. Brentuximab vedotin exposure varied among the patients, all of whom had relapsed after autologous stem cell transplantation. Some clones are missing from TCRdb's copy, which holds only in-frame ones; the method was immunoSEQ multiplex PCR. This sample carries about 13,000 clones, 80% of them seen once, and the ten largest clones take 24%. The sample here was peripheral blood mononuclear cells (PBMCs), taken at baseline. The receptor source for this set is a human donor with classical Hodgkin lymphoma.

The CDR3 spells CASSDTGTYGYTF. CDR3 DNA sequence: TGTGCCAGCAGTGACACAGGGACCTATGGCTACACCTTC. V and J are TRBV6-6 and TRBJ1-2; possible D gene TRBD1, 6 bases. Trimming shortened V by 5 bases and J by 4 bases, and 11 bases separated the two germline ends. The CDR3 spans 13 residues. The germline gives CDR1 MNHNY, CDR2 SVGAGI (reference sequence).

V and J are TRBV18 and TRBJ2-3, with D perhaps TRBD1 or TRBD2 (5 bases each). The CDR3 loop spans 15 amino acids. The V gene's germline CDR1 is KGHSH and CDR2 LQKENI. Trimming took 3 bases from V and 4 from J, leaving 14 bases between them. The CDR3 region is CASSPSGTLPDTQYF. CDR3 nucleotide sequence: TGTGCCAGCTCACCGTCAGGGACCCTGCCAGATACGCAGTATTTT.

This chain links TRBV9 with TRBJ2-2, with TRBD2 matching 7 bases. J was trimmed by 5 bases and V by 1 base; bases with no gene match: 5. The CDR3 spans 15 residues. Germline V lookup: CDR1 SGDLS, CDR2 YYNGEE. The CDR3 sequence: CASSVHSLATGELFF. The CDR3 nucleotides read TGTGCCAGCAGCGTACATTCACTAGCGACCGGGGAGCTGTTTTTT.

This clone has just a few counts. The rearrangement joins TRBV4-3 to TRBJ2-5; 8 bases align to TRBD2. The germline V gene has CDR1 LGHNA and CDR2 YSLEER. This CDR3 has 15 amino acids. Unmatched junction bases numbered 6, after V lost 1 base and J lost 5 bases. The CDR3: CASSQGREGWETQYF. DNA of the CDR3: TGCGCCAGCAGCCAAGGTCGGGAGGGCTGGGAGACCCAGTACTTC.

The rearrangement uses TRBV7-8 and TRBJ1-4, with D possibly being TRBD1 (6 bases). This CDR3 comprises 15 residues. Germline V lookup: CDR1 SGHVS, CDR2 FQNEAQ. The V end was cut by 5 bases, the J end by 3 bases, with 13 bases between. CDR3 coding DNA: TGTGCCAGCAGCATACAGGGAGCCCCTAATGAAAAACTGTTTTTT. Residues: CASSIQGAPNEKLFF.

This clone was seen a few times. The chain links TRBV11-2 to TRBJ1-1, with D maybe TRBD1 (5 bases). There are 12 residues in the CDR3. V was pared by 5 bases and J by 6 bases, with 10 bases between. CDR1 is SGHAT and CDR2 is FQNNGV in the germline V gene. CDR3: CASSPGQAEAFF. CDR3 nucleotides: TGTGCCAGCAGCCCGGGGCAGGCTGAAGCTTTCTTT.

The CDR3 nucleotides are TGTGCCAGCAGTTTAATACTACAGGGTATATCACCCCTCCACTTT. It is translated as CASSLILQGISPLHF. V is TRBV28 and J is TRBJ1-6; D perhaps matches TRBD1 (6 bases). The CDR3 is 15 amino acids. The germline V gene encodes CDR1 MDHEN and CDR2 SYDVKM. The V end was cut by 2 bases, the J end by 10 bases, with 15 bases between.

The rearrangement uses TRBV11-2 and TRBJ1-3; 10 bases match TRBD1. The CDR3 contains 16 residues. Trimming took 5 bases from V and 0 from J; bases not matched to a gene: 4. Germline V CDR1 and CDR2: SGHAT, FQNNGV. In DNA form, the CDR3 reads TGTGCCAGCAGCGCGACAGGGGGCCACTCTGGAAACACCATATATTTT. Translation gives CASSATGGHSGNTIYF.

This chain uses TRBV5-6 with TRBJ2-7; D not resolved. Looked up from germline, CDR1 is SGHDT and CDR2 is YYEEEE. The CDR3 has 11 residues. The V gene lost 1 base and the J gene lost 7 bases, with 6 bases spanning the gap. This CDR3 is CASSLYWEQYF. CDR3 sequence (DNA): TGTGCCAGCAGCTTGTACTGGGAGCAGTACTTC.

The J gene is TRBJ1-2, the V gene TRBV6-1; TRBD1 aligns across 8 bases. Germline V gives CDR1 MNHNS, CDR2 SASEGT. The CDR3 loop spans 13 amino acids. V lost 10 bases and J lost 3; bases outside the gene matches: 7. The CDR3 protein is CAIGTGMHYGYTF. The DNA of the CDR3 is TGTGCCATCGGGACAGGAATGCACTATGGCTACACCTTC.

This clone occurred once. The V and J genes are TRBV6-5 and TRBJ2-2; TRBD2 matches 9 bases. CDR1 and CDR2 from the germline V gene are MNHEY and SVGAGI. Unmatched junction bases numbered 7, after V lost 10 bases and J lost 1 base. The CDR3 extends over 15 amino acids. The CDR3 DNA reads TGTGCCATAGCGACGCGGGGGGGGAACACCGGGGAGCTGTTTTTT. Residues: CAIATRGGNTGELFF.

J is TRBJ2-7 and V is TRBV10-1; D is tentatively TRBD1 or TRBD2 (5 bases each). Germline loops: CDR1 WNHNN, CDR2 SYGVQD (reference sequence). The CDR3 is 13 residues long. The CDR3 loop reads CEAVRLGRDEQYF. The CDR3 DNA sequence: TGCGAGGCAGTGAGGTTGGGACGGGACGAGCAGTACTTC.

The CDR3 DNA follows: TGTGCCAGTAGTAAGGGGACTAGCGGGACGAAATCCTACAATGAGCAGTTCTTC. It is translated as CASSKGTSGTKSYNEQFF. The V gene is TRBV19, the J gene TRBJ2-1; TRBD2 matches 13 bases. The germline V gene has CDR1 LNHDA and CDR2 SQIVND (reference sequence). The CDR3 extends over 18 amino acids. J lost 1 base, V lost 4 bases, and 7 bases had no gene match.

The table lists this clone with a count of one. This chain links TRBV18 with TRBJ2-1, with 11 bases matching TRBD2. Germline V gene data show CDR1 as KGHSH and CDR2 as LQKENI. CDR3 length equals 15 residues. V shed 3 bases, J shed 7 bases, and the junction held 5 bases outside the gene matches. DNA for the CDR3: TGTGCCAGCTCACCGGCAATAGCGGGGGGGAATGAGCAGTTCTTC. Its translation is CASSPAIAGGNEQFF.

The chain uses TRBV18 and TRBJ2-5, with D perhaps matching TRBD2 (7 bases). V was shortened by 3 bases and J by 1 base, with 12 bases between the two germline ends. The CDR3 runs 15 residues. The germline V gene encodes CDR1 KGHSH and CDR2 LQKENI. CDR3 loop: CASSPGGQIQETQYF. The CDR3 DNA follows: TGTGCCAGCTCACCGGGGGGGCAGATCCAAGAGACCCAGTACTTC.

This chain joins TRBV5-1 and TRBJ2-5, with 7 bases lining up with TRBD1. Germline V gene data show CDR1 as SGHRS and CDR2 as YFSETQ. The V gene end was trimmed by 4 bases and the J gene end by 5 bases; junction bases not matched to a gene: 5. The CDR3 extends over 13 amino acids. The CDR3 coding sequence is TGCGCCAGCAGCGAACAGGGGTGGGAGACCCAGTACTTC. Translation: CASSEQGWETQYF. Together with reference TRBV5-1 and TRBJ2-5, the CDR3 gives the full variable domain: KAGVTQTPRYLIKTRGQQVTLSCSPISGHRSVSWYQQTPGQGLQFLFEYFSETQRNKGNFPGRFSGRQFSNSRSEMNVSTLELGDSALYLCASSEQGWETQYFGPGTRLLVL.

The J gene is TRBJ1-1, the V gene TRBV28; the D gene is possibly TRBD1 (5 bases). The V end was cut by 6 bases, the J end by 2 bases, with 13 bases between. Per germline, CDR1 MDHEN and CDR2 SYDVKM. The length of the CDR3 is 14 residues. CDR3 nucleotides: TGTGCCAGCAGCCCTGGGGGGGTCAACACTGAAGCTTTCTTT. It specifies CASSPGGVNTEAFF.

This rearrangement joins TRBV6-5 to TRBJ2-7, with 7 bases aligning to TRBD2. The CDR3 is made up of 16 amino acids. Germline-derived CDR1 and CDR2 are MNHEY and SVGAGI. The V gene end was trimmed by 2 bases and the J gene end by 3 bases; junction bases not matched to a gene: 10. This chain's CDR3 is CASSYGRAGLGYEQYF. For the CDR3, the DNA is TGTGCCAGCAGTTACGGGAGAGCGGGGCTGGGCTACGAGCAGTACTTC.

The chain links TRBV30 to TRBJ2-7, with 10 bases aligning to TRBD1. This CDR3 region has 14 residues. The germline V gene encodes CDR1 GTSNPN and CDR2 SVGIG (reference sequence). Losses at the gene ends were 3 bases for V and 5 bases for J; bases not matched to a gene: 7. CDR3 residues: CAWSRGQGPNEQYF. CDR3 coding DNA: TGTGCCTGGAGCCGGGGACAGGGGCCCAACGAGCAGTACTTC. Full variable domain (rest looked up from reference TRBV30 and TRBJ2-7): SQTIHQWPATLVQPVGSPLSLECTVEGTSNPNLYWYRQAAGRGLQLLFYSVGIGQISSEVPQNLSASRPQDRQFILSSKKLLLSDSGFYLCAWSRGQGPNEQYFGPGTRLTVT.

The CDR3 region is CASSLDSNQPQHF. CDR3 DNA: TGTGCCAGCAGCTTAGATAGCAATCAGCCCCAGCATTTT. This chain uses TRBV11-2 with TRBJ1-5; the D is unclear. CDR3 size: 13 residues. Between the trimmed V and J ends, which lost 0 bases and 0 bases, there was a span of 0 bases. Germline assignment: CDR1 SGHAT and CDR2 FQNNGV. The variable domain in full, completed from reference TRBV11-2 and TRBJ1-5, reads EAGVAQSPRYKIIEKRQSVAFWCNPISGHATLYWYQQILGQGPKLLIQFQNNGVVDDSQLPKDRFSAERLKGVDSTLKIQPAKLEDSAVYLCASSLDSNQPQHFGDGTRLSIL.

The rearrangement joins TRBV6-6 to TRBJ1-6; 8 bases are shared with TRBD1. The length of the CDR3 is 15 residues. Germline V CDR1 and CDR2: MNHNY, SVGAGI (reference sequence). V lost 6 bases, J lost 7 bases, and 8 bases stayed unmatched. Here the CDR3 reads CASSPADRGNSPLHF. The DNA for the CDR3 is TGTGCCAGCAGCCCGGCTGACAGGGGAAATTCACCCCTCCACTTT.

The rearrangement joins TRBV29-1 to TRBJ2-2, with 7 bases identical to TRBD1. V lost 7 bases to trimming and J lost 0 bases; unmatched junction nucleotides: 2. This CDR3 has 13 residues. Per the germline V gene, CDR1 is SQVTM and CDR2 is ANQGSEA. The CDR3 DNA is TGCAGCGCCGGACAGGCGAACACCGGGGAGCTGTTTTTT. Amino acids: CSAGQANTGELFF.